This T cell receptor (beta chain) was obtained from a study of neurological immune-mediated disorders. In its sample, this clonotype was seen many times. 5'RACE with 10-nucleotide random UMIs generated the cDNA. TCRdb called the 5' RACE reads again in MiXCR, with one record for every CDR3 protein. In the table there are 30,000 to 50,000 distinct CDR3 sequences, 7.2% of which are singletons. The material sequenced was CD4+ T cells from blood. This receptor was identified in a man aged 50 or older in good health.

In DNA form, the CDR3 reads TGTGCCAGCAGCTCGCAGGGACAGGGGGCATCCTACGAGCAGTACTTC. Its protein is CASSSQGQGASYEQYF. The V and J genes are TRBV7-9 and TRBJ2-7; 12 bases are shared with TRBD1. Per germline, CDR1 SEHNR and CDR2 FQNEAQ (reference sequence). Unmatched junction bases numbered 5, after V lost 4 bases and J lost 1 base. The CDR3 spans 16 residues.